Included here is one T cell receptor (beta chain) sequence, with context. This clonotype has only a few counts. Its recognized antigen is unknown. No much larger clone is present one base from it, and per-base qualities are unavailable. This sample stems from a study of T-cell memory formation after mild COVID-19 (dated by TCRdb to the early 2020s). Context from the whole study: Most TCR sequence clusters were specific to one of the two donors. T-cell clones expanding and contracting after mild COVID-19 in two donors were tracked by longitudinal TCRalpha and TCRbeta repertoire sequencing. The cohort comprised two young, previously healthy adult volunteers, one female and one male.

The sequencer was an Illumina NovaSeq 6000. cDNA libraries for TCRalpha and TCRbeta were prepared by 5'RACE using constant-segment primers, with sample barcodes and unique molecular identifiers added. RNA was extracted from every sample with Trizol reagent. Libraries were amplified in two PCR steps, with a second sample barcode and Illumina TruSeq adapters added in the second step. Sequencing of the libraries was done on an Illumina NovaSeq, producing 2 x 150 bp paired-end reads. The source study handled its data this way. The reads were demultiplexed and collapsed into UMI-guided consensus sequences using migec v1.2.7. With mixcr v2.1.11, UMI consensuses were aligned to TRA and TRB V and J templates and assembled into clonotypes. A clonotype was counted as expanded or contracted only when both edgeR and NoisET called the clonotype significant, with the noise models trained on biological replicates. For edgeR calls, the thresholds were a false discovery rate-adjusted p below 0.01 and a log2 fold-change of 1. As an exploratory analysis of dynamics, max-normalized trajectories of the 1000 most abundant clonotypes were examined with PCA combined with hierarchical clustering. Separately sequenced CD4+ and CD8+ repertoires were used to assign a CD4 or CD8 phenotype to each responding clone. The public sequencing data were trimmed at Q25 with fastp and processed into clonotypes with MiXCR by TCRdb, which kept only in-frame beta chains. Here each entry gathers all rows of one CDR3 protein and keeps the most common genes and DNA. TCRdb, rather than the study authors, made the V and J calls. The sample table contains 250,000 to 350,000 distinct CDR3 sequences; only one count was recorded for 15% of them. Approximately 23% of the sample lies in the top ten.

Ficoll-Paque density gradient centrifugation was used to isolate PBMCs. Taken from cysteine to phenylalanine, the CDR3 has 14 residues. The entry retains the CDR3 DNA only, 42 bases that are in frame from base 1. Via the germline V gene, CDR1 is MNHEY and CDR2 SVGEGT. A distance of 11 bases separates the germline ends of V and J, which lose 8 bases and 0 bases respectively. The study at large found these results: Only a couple of mild cases were covered in the study, and larger cohorts including severe cases with pre-infection samples were considered necessary. Whether the second-wave clones peaking on day 37 were SARS-CoV-2 specific was not confirmed. Contracting CD4+ clones turned up mainly in the CM and EM memory subsets, whereas EMRA was where CD8+ clones were enriched. Clones contracting from day 15 to 85 had balanced CD4/CD8 phenotypes, while a second wave expanding from day 15 to 37 was biased towards CD4+. Some responding clones were detected in pre-infection memory, which suggested that pre-existing cross-reactive memory T cells had joined the SARS-CoV-2 response.

Sequences were obtained from PBMCs or a T cell subset sorted from them (not recorded which). The receptor's source is a man aged 18 to 29 who had mild COVID-19 (a few samples of this study predate the infection). The sample titles of this study are shuffled in the database, so cell type and time point are left out; the donor was told from shared clones. The V and J segments used are TRBV6-2 or TRBV6-3 and TRBJ1-5; TRBD1 is possibly the D segment (5 matching bases). The DNA sequence follows: TGTGCCAGCGCCGGGGGGAATAGCAATCAGCCCCAGCATTTT. The translation is CASAGGNSNQPQHF.